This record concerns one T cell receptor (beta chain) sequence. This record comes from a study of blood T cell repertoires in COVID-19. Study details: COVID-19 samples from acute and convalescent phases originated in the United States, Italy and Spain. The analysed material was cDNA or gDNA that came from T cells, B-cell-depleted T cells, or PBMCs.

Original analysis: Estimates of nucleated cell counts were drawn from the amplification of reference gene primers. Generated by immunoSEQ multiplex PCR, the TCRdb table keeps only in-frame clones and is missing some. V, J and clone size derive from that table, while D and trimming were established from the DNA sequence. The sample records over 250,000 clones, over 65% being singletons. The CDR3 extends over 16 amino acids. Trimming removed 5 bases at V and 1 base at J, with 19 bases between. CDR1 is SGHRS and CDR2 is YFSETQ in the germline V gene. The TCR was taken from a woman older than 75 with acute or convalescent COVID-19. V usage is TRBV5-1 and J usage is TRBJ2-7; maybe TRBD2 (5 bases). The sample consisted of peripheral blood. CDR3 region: CASRLRTQTSSYEQYF. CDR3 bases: TGCGCCAGCAGACTTAGGACTCAAACTTCTTCCTACGAGCAGTACTTC.